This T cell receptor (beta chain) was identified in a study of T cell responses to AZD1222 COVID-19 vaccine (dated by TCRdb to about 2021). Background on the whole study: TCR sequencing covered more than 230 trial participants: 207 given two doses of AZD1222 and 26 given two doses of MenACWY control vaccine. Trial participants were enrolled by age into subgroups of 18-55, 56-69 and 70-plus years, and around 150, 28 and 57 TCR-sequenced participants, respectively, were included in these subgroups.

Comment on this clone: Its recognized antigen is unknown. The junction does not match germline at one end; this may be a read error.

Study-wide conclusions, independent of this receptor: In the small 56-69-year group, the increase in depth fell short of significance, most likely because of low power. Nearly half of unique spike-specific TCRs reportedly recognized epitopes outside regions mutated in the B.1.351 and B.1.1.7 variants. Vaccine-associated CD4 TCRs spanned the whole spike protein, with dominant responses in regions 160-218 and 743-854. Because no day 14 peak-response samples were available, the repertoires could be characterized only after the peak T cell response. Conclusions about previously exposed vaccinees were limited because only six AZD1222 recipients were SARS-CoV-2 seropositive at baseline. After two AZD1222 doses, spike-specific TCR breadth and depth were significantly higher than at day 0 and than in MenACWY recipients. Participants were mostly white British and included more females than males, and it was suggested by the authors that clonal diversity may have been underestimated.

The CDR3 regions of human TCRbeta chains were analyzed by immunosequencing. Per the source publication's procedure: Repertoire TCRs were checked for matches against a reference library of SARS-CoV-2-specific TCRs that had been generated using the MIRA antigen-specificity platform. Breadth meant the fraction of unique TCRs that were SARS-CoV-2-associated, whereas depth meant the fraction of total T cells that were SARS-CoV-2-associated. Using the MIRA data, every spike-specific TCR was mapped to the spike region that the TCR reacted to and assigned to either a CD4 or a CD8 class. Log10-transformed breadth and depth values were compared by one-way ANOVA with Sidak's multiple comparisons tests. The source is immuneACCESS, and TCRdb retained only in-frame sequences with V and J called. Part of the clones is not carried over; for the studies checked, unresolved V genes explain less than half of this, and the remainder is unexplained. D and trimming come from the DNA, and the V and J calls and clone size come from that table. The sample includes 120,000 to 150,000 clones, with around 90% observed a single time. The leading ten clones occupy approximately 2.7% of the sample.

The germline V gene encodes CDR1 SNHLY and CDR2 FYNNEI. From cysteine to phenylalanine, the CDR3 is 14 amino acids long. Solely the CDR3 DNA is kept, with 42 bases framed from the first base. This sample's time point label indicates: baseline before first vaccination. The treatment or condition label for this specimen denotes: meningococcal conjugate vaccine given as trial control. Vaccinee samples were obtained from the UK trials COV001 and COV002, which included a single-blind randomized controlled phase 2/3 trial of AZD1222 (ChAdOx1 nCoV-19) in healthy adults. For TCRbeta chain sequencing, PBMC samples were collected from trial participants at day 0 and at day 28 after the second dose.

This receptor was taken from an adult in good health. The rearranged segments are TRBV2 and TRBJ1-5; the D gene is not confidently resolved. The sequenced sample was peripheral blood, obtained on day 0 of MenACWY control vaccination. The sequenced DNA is TGTGCCAGCAGTGATAAGACTAGCGATCAGCCCCAGCATTTT. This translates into CASSDKTSDQPQHF.